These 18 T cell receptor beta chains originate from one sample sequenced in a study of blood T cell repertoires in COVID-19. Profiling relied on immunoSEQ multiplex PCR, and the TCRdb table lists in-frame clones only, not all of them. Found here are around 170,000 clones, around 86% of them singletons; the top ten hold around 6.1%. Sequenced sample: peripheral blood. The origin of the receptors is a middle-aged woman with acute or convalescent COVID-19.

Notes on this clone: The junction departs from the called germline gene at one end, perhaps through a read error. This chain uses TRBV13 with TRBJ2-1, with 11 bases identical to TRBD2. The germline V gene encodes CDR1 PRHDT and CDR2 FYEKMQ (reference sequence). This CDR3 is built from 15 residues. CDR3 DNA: TGTGCCAGCACCTTAGCGGGGGGGCTTGGGAATGAGCAGTTCTTC. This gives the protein CASTLAGGLGNEQFF.

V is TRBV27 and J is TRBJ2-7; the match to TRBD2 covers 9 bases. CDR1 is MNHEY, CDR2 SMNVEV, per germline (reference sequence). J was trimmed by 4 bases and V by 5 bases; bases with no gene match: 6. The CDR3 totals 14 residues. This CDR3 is CASSISGGTYEQYF. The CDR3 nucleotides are TGTGCCAGCAGTATTAGCGGGGGAACATACGAGCAGTACTTC.

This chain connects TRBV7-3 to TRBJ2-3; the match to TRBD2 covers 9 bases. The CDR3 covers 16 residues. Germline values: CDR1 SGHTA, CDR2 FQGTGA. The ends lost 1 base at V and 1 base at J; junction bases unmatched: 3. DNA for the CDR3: TGTGCCAGCAGCTTAAACGAGCGGGGGGGCACAGATACGCAGTATTTT. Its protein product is CASSLNERGGTDTQYF.

In DNA, the CDR3 is TGTGCCAGCCTCAGTATTGGCAGACAATACTACAATGAGCAGTTCTTC. As protein: CASLSIGRQYYNEQFF. This chain joins TRBV28 and TRBJ2-1; D is unresolved. CDR1 and CDR2 from the germline V gene are MDHEN and SYDVKM. CDR3 length: 16 residues. V shed 8 bases and J shed 3 bases, with 20 bases lying between them. Combining the CDR3 with reference TRBV28 and TRBJ2-1 gives the whole variable domain DVKVTQSSRYLVKRTGEKVFLECVQDMDHENMFWYRQDPGLGLRLIYFSYDVKMKEKGDIPEGYSVSREKKERFSLILESASTNQTSMYLCASLSIGRQYYNEQFFGPGTRLTVL.

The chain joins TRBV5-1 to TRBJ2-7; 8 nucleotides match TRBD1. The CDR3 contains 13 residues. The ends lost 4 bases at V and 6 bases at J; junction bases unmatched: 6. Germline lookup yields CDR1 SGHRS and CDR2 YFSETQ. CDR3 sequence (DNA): TGCGCCAGCAGCAACGACAGGGGAGGCGAGCAGTACTTC. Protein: CASSNDRGGEQYF.

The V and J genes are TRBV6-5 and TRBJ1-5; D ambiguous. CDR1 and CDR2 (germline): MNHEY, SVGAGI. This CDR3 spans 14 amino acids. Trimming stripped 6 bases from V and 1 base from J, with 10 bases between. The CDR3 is CASRTYLSNQPQHF. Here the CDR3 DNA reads TGTGCCAGCAGGACATACTTGAGCAATCAGCCCCAGCATTTT.

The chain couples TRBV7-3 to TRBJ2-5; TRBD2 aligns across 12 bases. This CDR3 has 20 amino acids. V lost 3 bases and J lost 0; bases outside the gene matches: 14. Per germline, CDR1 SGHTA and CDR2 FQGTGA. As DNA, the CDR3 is TGTGCCAGCAGCTTCGTCGGACTAGCGGGGAGGGAGGCCAACCAAGAGACCCAGTACTTC. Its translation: CASSFVGLAGREANQETQYF.

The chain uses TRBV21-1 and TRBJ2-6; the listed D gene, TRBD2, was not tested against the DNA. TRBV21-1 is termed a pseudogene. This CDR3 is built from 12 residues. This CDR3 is CASSKPENVLTF. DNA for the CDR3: TGTGCCAGCAGCAAGCCGGAGAACGTCCTGACTTTC.

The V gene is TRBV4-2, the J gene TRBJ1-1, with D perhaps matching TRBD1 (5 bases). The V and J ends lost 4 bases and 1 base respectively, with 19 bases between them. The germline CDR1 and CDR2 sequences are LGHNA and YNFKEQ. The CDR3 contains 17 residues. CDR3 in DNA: TGTGCCAGCAGCCCACGGGGGGGGGTTATGAAGAACACTGAAGCTTTCTTT. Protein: CASSPRGGVMKNTEAFF.

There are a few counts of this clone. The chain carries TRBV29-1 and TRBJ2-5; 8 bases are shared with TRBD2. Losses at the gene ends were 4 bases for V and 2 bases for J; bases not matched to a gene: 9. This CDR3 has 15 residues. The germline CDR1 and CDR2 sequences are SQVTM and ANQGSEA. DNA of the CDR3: TGCAGCGTTGGTATTGGCGGGGGGTTGCAAGAGACCCAGTACTTC. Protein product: CSVGIGGGLQETQYF.

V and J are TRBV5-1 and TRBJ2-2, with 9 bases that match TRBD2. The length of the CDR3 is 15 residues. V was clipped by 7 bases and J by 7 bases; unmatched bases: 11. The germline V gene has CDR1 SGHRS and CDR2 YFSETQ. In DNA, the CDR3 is TGCGCCAGCCACTTAGCGGGGGCGCCCAGCGGGGAGCTGTTTTTT. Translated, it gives CASHLAGAPSGELFF.

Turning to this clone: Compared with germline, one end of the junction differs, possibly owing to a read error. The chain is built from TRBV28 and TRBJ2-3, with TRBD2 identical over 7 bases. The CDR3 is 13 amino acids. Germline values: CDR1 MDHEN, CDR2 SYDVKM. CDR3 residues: CASKRDSIDTQYF. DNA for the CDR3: TGTGCCAGCAAGCGGGATAGCATAGATACGCAGTATTTT.

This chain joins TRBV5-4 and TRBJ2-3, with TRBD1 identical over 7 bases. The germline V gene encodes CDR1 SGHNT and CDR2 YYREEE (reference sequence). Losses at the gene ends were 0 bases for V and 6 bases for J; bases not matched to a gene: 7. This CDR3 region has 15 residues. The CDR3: CASSLGDSPQDTQYF. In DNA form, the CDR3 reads TGTGCCAGCAGCTTGGGGGACAGCCCCCAGGATACGCAGTATTTT.

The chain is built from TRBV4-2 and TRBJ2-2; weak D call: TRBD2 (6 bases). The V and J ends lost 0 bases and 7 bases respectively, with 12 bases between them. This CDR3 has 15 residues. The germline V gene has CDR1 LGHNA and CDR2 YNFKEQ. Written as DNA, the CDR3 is TGTGCCAGCAGCCAAGACCGGGACTCCCGCGGGGAGCTGTTTTTT. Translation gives CASSQDRDSRGELFF.

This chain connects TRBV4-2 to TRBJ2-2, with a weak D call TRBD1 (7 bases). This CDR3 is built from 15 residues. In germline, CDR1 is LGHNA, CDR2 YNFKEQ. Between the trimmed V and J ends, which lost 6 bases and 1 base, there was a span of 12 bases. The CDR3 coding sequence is TGTGCCAGCAGTCCAGGGGGGCTGAACACCGGGGAGCTGTTTTTT. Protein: CASSPGGLNTGELFF.

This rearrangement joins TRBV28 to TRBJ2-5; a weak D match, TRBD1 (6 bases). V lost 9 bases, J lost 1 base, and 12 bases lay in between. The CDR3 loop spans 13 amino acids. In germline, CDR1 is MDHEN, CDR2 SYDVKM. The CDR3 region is CASQRGGQETQYF. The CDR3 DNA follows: TGTGCCAGTCAGCGAGGGGGCCAAGAGACCCAGTACTTC.

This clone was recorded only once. The CDR3 sequence: CASSLWLAGYNEQFF. The DNA for the CDR3 is TGTGCCAGCAGTTTATGGCTAGCCGGCTACAATGAGCAGTTCTTC. This chain connects TRBV28 to TRBJ2-1, with a weak D call TRBD2 (5 bases). The V and J ends lost 0 bases and 3 bases respectively, with 9 bases between them. The CDR3 contains 15 residues. CDR1 and CDR2 (germline): MDHEN, SYDVKM.

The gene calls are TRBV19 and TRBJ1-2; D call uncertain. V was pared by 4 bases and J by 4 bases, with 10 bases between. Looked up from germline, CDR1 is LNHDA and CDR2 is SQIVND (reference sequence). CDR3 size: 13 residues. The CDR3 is CASSTQIRYGYTF. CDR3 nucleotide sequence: TGTGCCAGTAGTACTCAGATCCGCTATGGCTACACCTTC. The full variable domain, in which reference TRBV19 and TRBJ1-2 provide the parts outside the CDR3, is DGGITQSPKYLFRKEGQNVTLSCEQNLNHDAMYWYRQDPGQGLRLIYYSQIVNDFQKGDIAEGYSVSREKKESFPLTVTSAQKNPTAFYLCASSTQIRYGYTFGSGTRLTVV.